The TCR beta chain under discussion was sequenced for a study of technical replicates of blood from a few donors. This CDR3 spans 15 amino acids. The V gene's germline CDR1 is MDHEN and CDR2 SYDVKM. With 6 bases removed from V and 0 bases from J, the gap between germline ends came to 12 bases. The repertoire was sequenced with immunoSEQ multiplex PCR; TCRdb's copy has only in-frame clones and lacks some. This sample has roughly 68,000 clones, with around 87% found just once. The TCR was taken from a human donor in good health. Some clones in this sample may be carry-over from other donors' samples. The chain joins TRBV28 to TRBJ1-5; tentative D call: TRBD1 (5 bases). What was sequenced was PBMCs. The chain's CDR3 is CASSRNRNSNQPQHF. CDR3 in DNA: TGTGCCAGCAGCCGAAACAGGAATAGCAATCAGCCCCAGCATTTT. Using reference TRBV28 and TRBJ1-5 for the parts outside the CDR3, the full variable domain is DVKVTQSSRYLVKRTGEKVFLECVQDMDHENMFWYRQDPGLGLRLIYFSYDVKMKEKGDIPEGYSVSREKKERFSLILESASTNQTSMYLCASSRNRNSNQPQHFGDGTRLSIL.